A selection of T cell receptor beta chains follows, all from one sample in a study of CD8 T cells in Susac syndrome. MiXCR, run by TCRdb on the immunoSEQ multiplex PCR reads, gives a single entry per CDR3 protein. The top ten clones hold less than 0.11% of a sample with about 190,000 distinct CDR3 sequences, roughly 94% of them seen once. The source material was CD4+ T cells from PBMCs. The receptors here all came from a human donor in good health. The CDR3 runs from the conserved cysteine through the conserved F or W. Fields, in order: J gene, V gene, clone size, D gene, CDR3 protein, CDR3 DNA. A D gene is named only where the DNA matches it firmly. Some rows have no size entry. The others give once, few or many, or a class for an expanded clone.

TRBJ2-5,TRBV4-2,-,-,CASSLTGSVETQYF,TGTGCCAGCAGCCTGACGGGATCTGTAGAGACCCAGTACTTC
TRBJ1-2,TRBV6-5,-,TRBD1,CATAMTGAFGYTF,TGTGCCACCGCGATGACAGGGGCATTCGGCTACACCTTC
TRBJ2-7,TRBV5-4,-,-,CASSPGRGNTYEQYF,TGTGCCAGCAGCCCTGGGCGAGGGAATACCTACGAGCAGTACTTC
TRBJ1-1,TRBV29-1,-,-,CSALILGTEAFF,TGCAGCGCCTTGATCTTGGGCACTGAAGCTTTCTTT
TRBJ1-2,TRBV20-1,-,-,CSARTRGGNYGYTF,TGCAGTGCTAGGACACGGGGTGGCAACTATGGCTACACCTTC
TRBJ2-5,TRBV4-1,-,TRBD2,CASSQGGTGGLETQYF,TGCGCCAGCAGCCAAGGAGGGACGGGGGGGCTGGAGACCCAGTACTTC
TRBJ1-5,TRBV20-1,once,TRBD1,CSAPDRAPDQPQHF,TGCAGTGCACCTGACAGGGCCCCCGATCAGCCCCAGCATTTT
TRBJ2-1,TRBV12-3/TRBV12-4,-,TRBD2,CASTGGARNEQFF,TGTGCCAGCACCGGGGGGGCAAGGAATGAGCAGTTCTTC
TRBJ2-5,TRBV20-1,-,-,CSAREAARETQYF,TGCAGTGCTAGAGAGGCTGCCCGGGAGACCCAGTACTTC
TRBJ1-6,TRBV5-4,-,-,CASSLYSRGNSPLHF,TGTGCCAGCAGCTTGTACTCCAGGGGTAATTCACCCCTCCACTTT
TRBJ1-1,TRBV5-6,-,-,CASSGSVNMNTEAFF,TGTGCCAGCAGCGGGTCAGTGAACATGAACACTGAAGCTTTCTTT
TRBJ2-5,TRBV14,-,-,CASSQEPPRETQYF,TGTGCCAGCAGCCAAGAACCCCCCCGGGAGACCCAGTACTTC
TRBJ1-1,TRBV29-1,-,-,CSVVGPNTEAFF,TGCAGCGTTGTGGGGCCGAACACTGAAGCTTTCTTT
TRBJ1-5,TRBV6-1,-,-,CASRLPGGPQHF,TGTGCCAGCAGGCTCCCCGGGGGGCCCCAGCATTTT
TRBJ2-1,TRBV20-1,-,-,CSAWGNEQFF,TGCAGTGCCTGGGGGAATGAGCAGTTCTTC
TRBJ2-5,TRBV18,-,-,CASSPPVETQYF,TGTGCCAGCTCACCACCAGTAGAGACCCAGTACTTC